The 28 T cell receptor beta chains below were found in one sample sequenced in a study of blood T cell repertoires in COVID-19 (dated by TCRdb to 2020 to 2022). The method behind the library was the immunoSEQ multiplex PCR assay. Held by TCRdb, this immuneACCESS table contains in-frame sequences only and omits some clones. Under half of the omission traces to an unresolved V gene where checked; the cause of the rest is unknown. In all, the sample holds more than 300,000 clones, and roughly 90% of those were seen once. The top ten clones comprise 5% to 7% of the sample. The sample taken for sequencing was peripheral blood. The source of these receptors is a man aged 18 to 35 who had recovered from COVID-19.

V and J are TRBV18 and TRBJ2-5; D unresolved. V dropped 3 bases and J dropped 7 bases, with 18 bases sitting between them. Germline lookup yields CDR1 KGHSH and CDR2 LQKENI. The CDR3 is 15 residues long. The CDR3 nucleotides read TGTGCCAGCTCACCCTCCGCAGGTGTCGAAGGGACCCAGTACTTC. This gives the protein CASSPSAGVEGTQYF.

The chain has TRBV7-8 and TRBJ2-4, with 11 bases aligning to TRBD2. J was trimmed by 0 bases and V by 5 bases; bases with no gene match: 9. Germline lookup yields CDR1 SGHVS and CDR2 FQNEAQ. The CDR3 contains 18 residues. The CDR3 region has the DNA TGTGCCAGCAGCACCTCAGGACTAGCGGGCTTAGCCAAAAACATTCAGTACTTC. Amino acids: CASSTSGLAGLAKNIQYF. Filled out from reference TRBV7-8 and TRBJ2-4, the complete variable domain reads GAGVSQSPRYKVAKRGQDVALRCDPISGHVSLFWYQQALGQGPEFLTYFQNEAQLDKSGLPSDRFFAERPEGSVSTLKIQRTQQEDSAVYLCASSTSGLAGLAKNIQYFGAGTRLSVL.

The rearrangement links TRBV6-6 to TRBJ2-2, with D perhaps matching TRBD1 (5 bases). Germline V CDR1 and CDR2: MNHNY, SVGAGI (reference sequence). The CDR3 is 15 residues long. V lost 4 bases to trimming and J lost 2 bases, with 11 bases between them. In nucleotides, the CDR3 is TGTGCCAGCAGTTCCTCAGACAGCAACACCGGGGAGCTGTTTTTT. This sequence encodes CASSSSDSNTGELFF.

The rearrangement links TRBV7-3 to TRBJ2-1; 7 positions agree with TRBD1. The V gene end was trimmed by 3 bases and the J gene end by 0 bases; junction bases not matched to a gene: 2. This CDR3 has 15 amino acids. Germline V gene sequence: CDR1 SGHTA, CDR2 FQGTGA. The chain's CDR3 is CASSFRDSSYNEQFF. In DNA form, the CDR3 reads TGTGCCAGCAGCTTTAGGGACAGCTCCTACAATGAGCAGTTCTTC.

This clone was seen only once. The chain is built from TRBV6-2 or TRBV6-3 and TRBJ1-1; D not certain. Germline V gene data show CDR1 as MNHEY and CDR2 as SVGEGT. The ends were cut back, 4 bases at V and 5 bases at J, with 17 bases in the middle. CDR3 size: 15 residues. Written as DNA, the CDR3 is TGTGCCAGCAGTTCCTTGACGCCGGGGATGACTGAAGCTTTCTTT. Translating gives CASSSLTPGMTEAFF.

V is TRBV6-5 and J is TRBJ1-2; D gene ambiguous. Trimming left V 2 bases short and J 4 bases short, with 11 bases between. Germline CDR1 is MNHEY and CDR2 is SVGAGI. The CDR3 spans 14 residues. Written as DNA, the CDR3 is TGTGCCAGCAGTTACACCCAACTGAGCTATGGCTACACCTTC. This translates into CASSYTQLSYGYTF.

This chain uses TRBV6-5 with TRBJ2-7, with 9 nucleotides matching TRBD1. V trimming: 7 bases; J trimming: 3 bases; junction bases outside the gene matches: 7. Germline loops: CDR1 MNHEY, CDR2 SVGAGI. This CDR3 contains 14 residues. In nucleotides, the CDR3 is TGTGCCAGCACTTTTAGGGGACAGGGCTACGAGCAGTACTTC. Translated: CASTFRGQGYEQYF.

The V call is TRBV18, the J call TRBJ2-3, with D possibly TRBD2 on 5 matching bases. Germline V gives CDR1 KGHSH, CDR2 LQKENI. The CDR3 length is 14 residues. V was trimmed by 3 bases and J by 6 bases, leaving 13 bases between them. The CDR3 sequence: CASSPALAGDTQYF. The CDR3 nucleotides are TGTGCCAGCTCACCGGCTCTAGCCGGCGATACGCAGTATTTT.

This clone was seen a single time. The chain is built from TRBV2 and TRBJ1-1, with TRBD1 identical over 8 bases. In germline, CDR1 is SNHLY, CDR2 FYNNEI. After removal of 6 bases from V and 7 bases from J, the junction contained 4 bases not matched to a gene. The CDR3 contains 12 residues. The CDR3, as DNA: TGTGCCAGCAGCGGGACAGGAGGTGAAGCTTTCTTT. It specifies CASSGTGGEAFF.

The CDR3, as DNA: TGTGCCAGCAGCCAGCGACTAGCGGACTACAATGAGCAGTTCTTC. This codes for CASSQRLADYNEQFF. The V call is TRBV4-2, the J call TRBJ2-1, with TRBD2 identical over 9 bases. This CDR3 contains 15 residues. With 3 bases clipped from V and 3 bases from J, the junction kept 3 bases outside the gene matches. Looked up from germline, CDR1 is LGHNA and CDR2 is YNFKEQ.

The chain recombines TRBV5-8 with TRBJ1-1; no firm D call. This CDR3 is built from 15 residues. V lost 0 bases and J 4 bases, leaving 13 bases between the germline ends. In germline, CDR1 is SGHTS, CDR2 YDEGEE. This chain's CDR3 is CASSLGARIGTEAFF. In DNA form, the CDR3 reads TGTGCCAGCAGCTTGGGGGCGAGAATTGGCACTGAAGCTTTCTTT.

The J gene is TRBJ2-7, the V gene TRBV6-5; 11 positions agree with TRBD1. The germline CDR1 and CDR2 sequences are MNHEY and SVGAGI. This CDR3 region has 15 residues. V lost 6 bases, J lost 10 bases, and 14 bases stayed unmatched. The CDR3 DNA follows: TGTGCCAGCAGGCCGAGGACAGGGGGCGCTAAGCCCCAGTACTTC. It yields the protein CASRPRTGGAKPQYF.

The chain uses TRBV24-1 and TRBJ1-4; 7 bases agree with TRBD1. This CDR3 is 16 amino acids long. V was clipped by 9 bases and J by 7 bases; unmatched bases: 16. Germline CDR1 and CDR2: KGHDR and SFDVKD. CDR3 nucleotides: TGTGCCACCCGAAATAAGGGGGCAGTGGGGTGTGAAAAACTGTTTTTT. Translated, it gives CATRNKGAVGCEKLFF.

The chain carries TRBV27 and TRBJ2-5, with 7 bases identical to TRBD2. With V trimmed by 5 bases and J by 4 bases, 16 bases remained unmatched. The CDR3 runs to 17 residues. Germline V gene lookup returns CDR1 MNHEY and CDR2 SMNVEV (reference sequence). CDR3 residues: CASSPSGEGKQRETQYF. The DNA for the CDR3 is TGTGCCAGCAGTCCCTCCGGGGAGGGCAAGCAACGAGAGACCCAGTACTTC.

The CDR3 bases are TGTGCCAGTAGTATGGCGGGGTCCTACAATGAGCAGTTCTTC. Protein sequence: CASSMAGSYNEQFF. The chain combines TRBV19 with TRBJ2-1, with D perhaps matching TRBD2 (6 bases). The germline gives CDR1 LNHDA, CDR2 SQIVND (reference sequence). This CDR3 spans 14 amino acids. The ends were cut back, 3 bases at V and 1 base at J, with 7 bases in the middle.

The V gene is TRBV19, the J gene TRBJ2-3, with TRBD2 matching over 8 bases. V trimming: 3 bases; J trimming: 1 base; junction bases outside the gene matches: 3. The CDR3 is 15 residues long. CDR1 is LNHDA and CDR2 is SQIVND in the germline V gene (reference sequence). CDR3 protein: CASSISGGGTDTQYF. CDR3 DNA: TGTGCCAGTAGTATTTCGGGGGGGGGCACAGATACGCAGTATTTT.

This clone occurred once. Here the CDR3 reads CASSEGFGLSENYGYTF. Written as DNA, the CDR3 is TGTGCCAGCAGTGAAGGCTTCGGACTATCAGAAAACTATGGCTACACCTTC. J is TRBJ1-2 and V is TRBV6-1; D gene unclear. Germline V gene lookup returns CDR1 MNHNS and CDR2 SASEGT. The germline V and J ends were trimmed by 1 base and 2 bases, with 17 bases remaining between them. This CDR3 has 17 residues.

A single count supports this clone. The chain employs TRBV27 and TRBJ2-3, with TRBD2 identical over 11 bases. CDR1 and CDR2 (germline): MNHEY, SMNVEV (reference sequence). The CDR3 covers 16 residues. With 0 bases clipped from V and 2 bases from J, the junction kept 1 base outside the gene matches. The DNA of the CDR3 is TGTGCCAGCAGTTTATCGACTAGCGGGAACACAGATACGCAGTATTTT. It codes for CASSLSTSGNTDTQYF.

J is TRBJ1-4 and V is TRBV30, with D perhaps matching TRBD1 (6 bases). CDR3 length: 14 amino acids. Germline V gene lookup returns CDR1 GTSNPN and CDR2 SVGIG (reference sequence). The V end was cut by 5 bases, the J end by 8 bases, with 18 bases between. In DNA form, the CDR3 reads TGTGCCTGGGGGAACAGGGTGTTAGAGGAAAAACTGTTTTTT. Protein product: CAWGNRVLEEKLFF.

The chain employs TRBV6-2 or TRBV6-3 and TRBJ2-3, with 9 bases that match TRBD2. Germline V gives CDR1 MNHEY, CDR2 SVGEGT. This CDR3 is built from 15 residues. With V trimmed by 4 bases and J by 6 bases, 8 bases remained unmatched. This CDR3 is CASSFFSGGLDTQYF. CDR3 nucleotides: TGTGCCAGCAGTTTCTTTAGCGGGGGCCTTGATACGCAGTATTTT.

The chain combines TRBV12-3 or TRBV12-4 with TRBJ2-3, with 11 nucleotides matching TRBD1. This CDR3 contains 13 residues. V dropped 7 bases and J dropped 5; count of bases not matched to a gene: 2. The CDR3 DNA is TGTGCCAGCATGGGACAGGGGGTAGATACGCAGTATTTT. Amino acid sequence: CASMGQGVDTQYF.

The V call is TRBV19, the J call TRBJ1-5; D might be TRBD1 (6 bases). The length of the CDR3 is 16 residues. V lost 4 bases, J lost 0 bases, and 13 bases lay in between. Germline CDR1 reads LNHDA; CDR2 reads SQIVND (reference sequence). CDR3 coding DNA: TGTGCCAGTAGTACTATAACGACAGGTAGCAATCAGCCCCAGCATTTT. Protein: CASSTITTGSNQPQHF.

The CDR3 sequence is CASSVALRGTDTQYF. The DNA of the CDR3 is TGTGCCAGCAGCGTAGCTCTCAGGGGCACAGATACGCAGTATTTT. The gene calls are TRBV9 and TRBJ2-3; maybe TRBD1 (5 bases). Between the trimmed V and J ends, which lost 0 bases and 1 base, there was a span of 9 bases. From germline, CDR1 is SGDLS and CDR2 YYNGEE. The CDR3 consists of 15 residues.

The rearrangement links TRBV5-1 to TRBJ2-2, with TRBD2 matching 7 bases. The CDR3 has 14 amino acids. V lost 6 bases, J lost 1 base, and 3 bases stayed unmatched. In germline, CDR1 is SGHRS, CDR2 YFSETQ. Written as DNA, the CDR3 is TGCGCCAGCACTGGCGGGGGGAACACCGGGGAGCTGTTTTTT. Encoded protein: CASTGGGNTGELFF.

This chain joins TRBV7-2 and TRBJ2-1; 7 nucleotides line up with TRBD1. CDR1 SGHTA and CDR2 FQGNSA come from the germline V gene. The junction had 5 bases not matched to a gene; V was cut back by 5 bases and J by 7 bases. The CDR3 contains 13 residues. CDR3 region: CASSALTGNEQFF. CDR3 nucleotides: TGTGCCAGCAGCGCTCTGACAGGGAATGAGCAGTTCTTC.

The J gene is TRBJ2-7, the V gene TRBV19; TRBD1 agrees at 7 bases. The V segment lost 5 bases and the J segment 2 bases; nucleotides outside the gene matches: 6. CDR1 and CDR2 (germline): LNHDA, SQIVND (reference sequence). The CDR3 is 14 amino acids. The DNA for the CDR3 is TGTGCCAGTAGTCTACAGGGGAAACCCTACGAGCAGTACTTC. This translates into CASSLQGKPYEQYF.

This chain joins TRBV19 and TRBJ2-1; 7 bases are shared with TRBD2. Germline V gives CDR1 LNHDA, CDR2 SQIVND (reference sequence). The CDR3 extends over 16 amino acids. V lost 5 bases, J lost 12 bases, and 19 bases stayed unmatched. CDR3 sequence (DNA): TGTGCCAGTAGTGTGGCTAGCGGAGCCACCACAATCGGGCAGTTCTTC. This encodes CASSVASGATTIGQFF.

This chain uses TRBV6-2 or TRBV6-3 with TRBJ2-3; 9 bases map to TRBD1. V trimming: 4 bases; J trimming: 2 bases; junction bases outside the gene matches: 4. Germline V gene lookup returns CDR1 MNHEY and CDR2 SVGEGT. The CDR3 has 15 amino acids. The CDR3 region has the DNA TGTGCCAGCAGTTGGGACAGGGAATCCACAGATACGCAGTATTTT. Protein sequence: CASSWDRESTDTQYF.